The TCR beta chain described here comes from a study of cytomegalovirus exposure and HLA in healthy donors. Study context: The 120 validation repertoires matched the 500 to 750 first-cohort repertoires in platform, a later analysis reported. Findings and limits, study-wide: Subsequent analysis showed first-cohort TCR clusters tending to co-occur in around 130 validation repertoires. Rarity characterized most TCR sequences, yet some public TCRs appeared in many donors. With high specificity and sensitivity, the classifier reportedly diagnosed cytomegalovirus status.

Assay: immunoSEQ multiplex PCR; the TCRdb copy retains only in-frame clones and omits some. Counted here are about 200,000 clones, roughly 84% occurring once; the ten biggest clones make up around an eighth. On this clone itself: Its cognate antigen is unknown.

The germline CDR1 and CDR2 sequences are SNHLY and FYNNEI. This CDR3 is built from 14 residues. Trimming shortened V by 6 bases and J by 7 bases, and 15 bases separated the two germline ends. This TCR was recovered from a woman aged 25 to 39 in good health and CMV-seropositive. Sequenced: PBMCs. The chain carries TRBV2 and TRBJ2-2; perhaps TRBD2 as D (5 bases). This CDR3 is CASSGGGYGGELFF. The CDR3 nucleotides read TGTGCCAGCAGCGGAGGAGGATATGGCGGGGAGCTGTTTTTT.